The T cell receptor beta chain described here comes from a study of T cell clones after liver transplantation. Trimming shortened V by 6 bases and J by 0 bases, and 18 bases separated the two germline ends. Germline V gene sequence: CDR1 MDHEN, CDR2 SYDVKM. The CDR3 is 17 amino acids. The assay was immunoSEQ multiplex PCR, and TCRdb's table has in-frame clones only and misses some. The sample yields some 80,000 clones, under 90% seen once. The V gene is TRBV28, the J gene TRBJ1-5; D gene uncertain. The TCR sequence derives from a human patient who received a liver transplant. Some T cells here may be from the graft donor. This sample comprised CD4+ T cells from blood, obtained less than 50 months after liver transplant. Written as DNA, the CDR3 is TGTGCCAGCAGATCCGACGCCGGGCAGTATAGCAATCAGCCCCAGCATTTT. Protein sequence: CASRSDAGQYSNQPQHF.